The present T cell receptor (beta chain) was sequenced within a study of OX40 agonist ivuxolimab in advanced cancers. This CDR3 contains 15 residues. Trimming removed 2 bases from V and 1 base from J, with 11 bases in between. Per germline, CDR1 MDHEN and CDR2 SYDVKM. Study-wide results and caveats: At doses 0.1 to 3.0 mg/kg, CD4+ and CD8+ clones expanded.

A note on this clone: Its antigen remains unidentified.

Assay used: immunoSEQ multiplex PCR; TCRdb lists only in-frame clones, some missing. The sample records about 57,000 clones, 83% being singletons. Sequenced here: CD4+ or CD8+ T cells sorted from blood, sampled in a trial of the OX40 agonist ivuxolimab. The chain carries TRBV28 and TRBJ1-1; D is unclear. The receptor was isolated from an adult with an advanced solid tumor such as melanoma, head and neck, liver or kidney cancer. The CDR3 loop reads CASSLPQNSNTEAFF. The CDR3 nucleotides are TGTGCCAGCAGTTTACCCCAGAATTCGAACACTGAAGCTTTCTTT.